This TCR beta chain is from a study of cytomegalovirus exposure and HLA in healthy donors. From germline, CDR1 is SNHLY and CDR2 FYNNEI. The CDR3 has 12 residues. The PCR used 60 Vbeta and 13 Jbeta primers. Here immunoSEQ multiplex PCR was the method, and the copy in TCRdb shows in-frame clones only, minus some. The data show 95,000 to 120,000 clones, approximately 80% seen once. The V call is TRBV2, the J call TRBJ2-5, with D possibly matching TRBD1 (5 bases). The J call may be faulty, since TRBJ2-7 better matches the DNA end. The receptor's source is a woman in her 30s in good health and CMV-seropositive. The source material was PBMCs. Here the CDR3 DNA reads TGTGCCAGCAGTGTAACAGGATACGAGCAGTACTTC. This sequence encodes CASSVTGYEQYF.